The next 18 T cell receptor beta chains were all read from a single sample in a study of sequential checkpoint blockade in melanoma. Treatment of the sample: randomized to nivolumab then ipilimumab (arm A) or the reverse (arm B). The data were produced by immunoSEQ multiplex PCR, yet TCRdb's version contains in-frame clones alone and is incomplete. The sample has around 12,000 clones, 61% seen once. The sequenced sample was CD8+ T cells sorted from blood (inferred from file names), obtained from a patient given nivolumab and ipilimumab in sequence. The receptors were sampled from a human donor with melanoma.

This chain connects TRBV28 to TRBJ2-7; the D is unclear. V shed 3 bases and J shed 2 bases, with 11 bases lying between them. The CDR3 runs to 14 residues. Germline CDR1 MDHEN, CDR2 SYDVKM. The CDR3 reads CASSFPELAYEQYF. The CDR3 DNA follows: TGTGCCAGCAGTTTTCCAGAATTGGCCTACGAGCAGTACTTC.

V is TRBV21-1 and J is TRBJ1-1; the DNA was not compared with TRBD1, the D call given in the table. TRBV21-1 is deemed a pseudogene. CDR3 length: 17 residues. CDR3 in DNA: TGTGCCAGCAGCAAAAACAGGGGTAAGCTAGGGAACACTGAAGCTTTCTTT. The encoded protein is CASSKNRGKLGNTEAFF.

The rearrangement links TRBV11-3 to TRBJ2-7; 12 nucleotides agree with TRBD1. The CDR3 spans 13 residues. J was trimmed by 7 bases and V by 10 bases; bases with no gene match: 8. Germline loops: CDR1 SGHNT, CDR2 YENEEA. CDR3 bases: TGTGCCATCGAGGGACAGGGGGCTGGAGAGCAGTACTTC. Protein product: CAIEGQGAGEQYF. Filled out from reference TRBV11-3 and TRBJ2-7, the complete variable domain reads EAGVVQSPRYKIIEKKQPVAFWCNPISGHNTLYWYLQNLGQGPELLIRYENEEAVDDSQLPKDRFSAERLKGVDSTLKIQPAELGDSAVYLCAIEGQGAGEQYFGPGTRLTVT.

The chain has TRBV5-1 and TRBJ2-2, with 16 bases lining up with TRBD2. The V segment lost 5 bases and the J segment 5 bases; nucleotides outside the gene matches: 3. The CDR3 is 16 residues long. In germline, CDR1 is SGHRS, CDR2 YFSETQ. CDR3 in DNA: TGCGCCAGCAGGGGACTAGCGGGAGGGCCTACCGGGGAGCTGTTTTTT. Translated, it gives CASRGLAGGPTGELFF.

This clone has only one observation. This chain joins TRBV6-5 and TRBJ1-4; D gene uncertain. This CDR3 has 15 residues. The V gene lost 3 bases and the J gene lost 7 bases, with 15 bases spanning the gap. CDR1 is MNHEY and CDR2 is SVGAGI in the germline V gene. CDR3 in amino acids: CASSYRQGGSEKLFF. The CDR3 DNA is TGTGCCAGCAGTTATAGACAAGGAGGTAGTGAAAAACTGTTTTTT.

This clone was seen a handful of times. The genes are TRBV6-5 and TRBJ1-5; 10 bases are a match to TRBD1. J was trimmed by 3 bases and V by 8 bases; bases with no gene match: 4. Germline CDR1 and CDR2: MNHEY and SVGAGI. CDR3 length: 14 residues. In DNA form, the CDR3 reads TGTGCCAGCGGGGACAGGGGCTCCAATCAGCCCCAGCATTTT. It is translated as CASGDRGSNQPQHF.

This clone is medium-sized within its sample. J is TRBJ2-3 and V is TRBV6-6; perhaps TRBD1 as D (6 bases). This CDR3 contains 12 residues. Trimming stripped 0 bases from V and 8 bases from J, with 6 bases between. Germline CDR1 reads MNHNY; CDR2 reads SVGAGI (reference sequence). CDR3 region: CASSYSGGTQYF. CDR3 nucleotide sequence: TGTGCCAGCAGTTACTCAGGGGGTACGCAGTATTTT.

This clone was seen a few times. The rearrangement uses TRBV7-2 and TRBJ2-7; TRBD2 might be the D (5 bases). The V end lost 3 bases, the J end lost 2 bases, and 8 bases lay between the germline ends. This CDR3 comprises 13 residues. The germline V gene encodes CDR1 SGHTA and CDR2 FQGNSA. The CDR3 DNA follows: TGTGCCAGCAGCTTTGGAGGAGCCTACGAGCAGTACTTC. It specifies CASSFGGAYEQYF.

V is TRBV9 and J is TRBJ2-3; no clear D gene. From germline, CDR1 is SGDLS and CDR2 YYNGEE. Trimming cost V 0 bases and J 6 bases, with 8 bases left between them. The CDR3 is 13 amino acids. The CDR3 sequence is CASSVDSADTQYF. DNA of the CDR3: TGTGCCAGCAGCGTAGACAGTGCCGATACGCAGTATTTT. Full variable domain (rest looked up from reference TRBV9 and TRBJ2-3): DSGVTQTPKHLITATGQRVTLRCSPRSGDLSVYWYQQSLDQGLQFLIQYYNGEERAKGNILERFSAQQFPDLHSELNLSSLELGDSALYFCASSVDSADTQYFGPGTRLTVL.

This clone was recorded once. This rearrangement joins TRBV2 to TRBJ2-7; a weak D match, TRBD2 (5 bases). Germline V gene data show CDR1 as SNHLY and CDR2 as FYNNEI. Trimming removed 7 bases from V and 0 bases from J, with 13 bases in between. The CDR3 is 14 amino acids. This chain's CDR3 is CASTVGLSSYEQYF. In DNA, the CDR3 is TGTGCCAGCACGGTAGGACTGAGCTCCTACGAGCAGTACTTC.

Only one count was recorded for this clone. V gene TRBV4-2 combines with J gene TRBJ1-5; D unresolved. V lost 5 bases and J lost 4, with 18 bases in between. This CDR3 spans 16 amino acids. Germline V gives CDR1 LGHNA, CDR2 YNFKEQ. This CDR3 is CASSIEVGQRNQPQHF. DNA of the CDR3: TGTGCCAGCAGCATAGAGGTAGGTCAGAGGAATCAGCCCCAGCATTTT.

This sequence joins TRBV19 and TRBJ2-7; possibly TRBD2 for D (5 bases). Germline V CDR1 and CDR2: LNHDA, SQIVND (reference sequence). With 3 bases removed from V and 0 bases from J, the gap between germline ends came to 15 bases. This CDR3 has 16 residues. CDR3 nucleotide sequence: TGTGCCAGTAGTATGACCGTCAGGAGGAGCTCCTACGAGCAGTACTTC. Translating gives CASSMTVRRSSYEQYF. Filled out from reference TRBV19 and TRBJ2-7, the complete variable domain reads DGGITQSPKYLFRKEGQNVTLSCEQNLNHDAMYWYRQDPGQGLRLIYYSQIVNDFQKGDIAEGYSVSREKKESFPLTVTSAQKNPTAFYLCASSMTVRRSSYEQYFGPGTRLTVT.

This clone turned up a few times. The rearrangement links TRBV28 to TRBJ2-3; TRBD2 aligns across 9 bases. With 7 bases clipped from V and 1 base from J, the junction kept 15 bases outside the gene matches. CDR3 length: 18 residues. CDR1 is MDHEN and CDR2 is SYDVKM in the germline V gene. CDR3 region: CASTPPLGASGGTDTQYF. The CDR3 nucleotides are TGTGCCAGCACCCCACCCCTAGGCGCTAGCGGGGGCACAGATACGCAGTATTTT. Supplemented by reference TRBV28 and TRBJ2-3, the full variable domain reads DVKVTQSSRYLVKRTGEKVFLECVQDMDHENMFWYRQDPGLGLRLIYFSYDVKMKEKGDIPEGYSVSREKKERFSLILESASTNQTSMYLCASTPPLGASGGTDTQYFGPGTRLTVL.

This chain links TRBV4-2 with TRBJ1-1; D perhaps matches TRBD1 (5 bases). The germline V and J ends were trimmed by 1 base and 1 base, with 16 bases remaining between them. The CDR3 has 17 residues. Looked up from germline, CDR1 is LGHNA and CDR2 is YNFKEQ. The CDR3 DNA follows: TGTGCCAGCAGCCAAGTTTCAAAGGGGATGGAGAACACTGAAGCTTTCTTT. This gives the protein CASSQVSKGMENTEAFF.

CDR3 region: CASSPSGTSGVLVAYEQYF. The CDR3 nucleotides are TGTGCCAGCAGCCCCTCGGGGACTAGCGGGGTCCTCGTGGCCTACGAGCAGTACTTC. V gene TRBV5-6 combines with J gene TRBJ2-7, with 13 bases lining up with TRBD2. The germline V gene encodes CDR1 SGHDT and CDR2 YYEEEE. This CDR3 region has 19 residues. V was pared by 4 bases and J by 2 bases, with 15 bases of the junction left unmatched.

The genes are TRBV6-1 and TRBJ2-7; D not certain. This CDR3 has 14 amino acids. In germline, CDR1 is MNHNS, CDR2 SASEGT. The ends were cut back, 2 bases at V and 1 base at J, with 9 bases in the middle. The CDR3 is CASSELEQSYEQYF. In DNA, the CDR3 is TGTGCCAGCAGTGAACTCGAACAATCCTACGAGCAGTACTTC.

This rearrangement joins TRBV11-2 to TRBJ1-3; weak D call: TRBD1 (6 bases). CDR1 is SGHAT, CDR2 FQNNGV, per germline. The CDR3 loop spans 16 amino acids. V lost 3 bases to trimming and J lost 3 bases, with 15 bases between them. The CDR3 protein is CASSFWPQGNGNTIYF. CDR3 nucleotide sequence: TGTGCCAGCAGCTTTTGGCCACAGGGAAATGGAAACACCATATATTTT.

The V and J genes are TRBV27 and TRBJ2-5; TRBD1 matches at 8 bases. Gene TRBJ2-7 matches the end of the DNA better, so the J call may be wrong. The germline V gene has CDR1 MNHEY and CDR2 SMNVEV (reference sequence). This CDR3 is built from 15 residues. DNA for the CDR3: TGTGCCAGCAGTTTAGCAGGGCAGGGGGCTGACGAGCAGTACTTC. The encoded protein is CASSLAGQGADEQYF.